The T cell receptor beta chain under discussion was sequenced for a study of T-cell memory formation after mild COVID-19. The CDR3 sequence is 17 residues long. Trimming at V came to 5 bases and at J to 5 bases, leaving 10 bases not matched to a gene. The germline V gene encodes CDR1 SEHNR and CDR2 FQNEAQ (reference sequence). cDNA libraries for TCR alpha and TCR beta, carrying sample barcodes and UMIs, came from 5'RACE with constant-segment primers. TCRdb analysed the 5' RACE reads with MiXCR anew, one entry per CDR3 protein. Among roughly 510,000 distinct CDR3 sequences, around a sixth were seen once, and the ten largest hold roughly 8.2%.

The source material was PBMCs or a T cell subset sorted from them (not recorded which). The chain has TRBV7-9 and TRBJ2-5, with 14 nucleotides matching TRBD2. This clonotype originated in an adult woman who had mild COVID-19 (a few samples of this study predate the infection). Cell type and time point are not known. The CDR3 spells CASSPRKGLAGDETQYF. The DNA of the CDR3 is TGTGCCAGCAGCCCGCGCAAGGGACTAGCGGGGGACGAGACCCAGTACTTC.